This TCR beta chain was observed in a study of cytomegalovirus exposure and HLA in healthy donors. Study-level background: Within the Caucasian-associated ancestry cluster were 81% of the 350 to 400 genotyped donors.

Primers included in the PCR were 60 Vbeta and 13 Jbeta primers. Some clones are missing from TCRdb's copy, which holds only in-frame ones; the method was immunoSEQ multiplex PCR. The sample carries 180,000 or so clones, roughly 75% recorded once. The CDR3 covers 16 residues. The chain recombines TRBV12-2 with TRBJ1-6; whether TRBD1, the table's D call, matches the DNA was not checked. TRBV12-2 is described as a pseudogene. The source material was PBMCs. The TCR originated in a woman in her 40s in good health and CMV-seropositive. CDR3: CASRLVNRGLGSPLHF. The CDR3 nucleotides are TGTGCAAGTCGCTTAGTGAACAGGGGGCTCGGTTCACCCCTCCACTTT.